The T cell receptor beta chain under discussion was sequenced for a study of OX40 agonist ivuxolimab in advanced cancers. Patients had blood sampled at baseline and again on cycle 4 day 1 and cycle 7 day 1. Some clones are missing from TCRdb's copy, which holds only in-frame ones; the method was immunoSEQ multiplex PCR. The sample contains 43,000 or so clones, roughly four fifths of which appear only once. Germline values: CDR1 LNHDA, CDR2 SQIVND (reference sequence). The CDR3 has 20 amino acids. The V and J ends lost 2 bases and 3 bases, in that order; junction bases with no gene match: 16. This rearrangement joins TRBV19 to TRBJ2-7, with 13 bases aligning to TRBD2. The material sequenced was CD4+ or CD8+ T cells sorted from blood, taken in a trial of the OX40 agonist ivuxolimab. This TCR came from an adult with an advanced solid tumor such as melanoma, head and neck, liver or kidney cancer. CDR3: CASSITMGLAGPLEDYEQYF. The CDR3 DNA follows: TGTGCCAGTAGTATAACCATGGGACTAGCGGGACCCCTCGAGGACTACGAGCAGTACTTC.